A single sample is the source of the 13 T cell receptor beta chains below, sequenced in a study of response to subunit inactivated influenza vaccine. TCRdb analysed the RT-PCR reads with MiXCR anew, one entry per CDR3 protein. The sample includes about 170,000 distinct CDR3 sequences, approximately 11% of them seen just once. Here the sequenced sample was CD8+ T cells sorted from PBMCs, taken less than 30 months after vaccination. These receptors were collected from a man between 50 and 69 years old who received an inactivated influenza vaccine.

The sample holds a few counts of this clonotype. This rearrangement joins TRBV7-8 to TRBJ2-5, with TRBD1 matching 9 bases. The germline V gene encodes CDR1 SGHVS and CDR2 FQNEAQ. The ends lost 0 bases at V and 4 bases at J; junction bases unmatched: 9. This CDR3 is built from 17 residues. This CDR3 is CASSLAFGTGSSETQYF. The CDR3 nucleotides read TGTGCCAGCAGCTTAGCCTTCGGGACAGGGAGTTCAGAGACCCAGTACTTC.

This chain connects TRBV21-1 to TRBJ2-5; the DNA was not used to check the table's D call, TRBD2. TRBV21-1 is described as a pseudogene. This CDR3 has 15 amino acids. The CDR3 is CASSRLAGPQETQYF. CDR3 DNA: TGTGCCAGCAGTCGGCTAGCGGGTCCCCAAGAGACCCAGTACTTC.

A few counts support this clonotype. The V and J genes are TRBV5-1 and TRBJ2-3; D unresolved. V lost 0 bases and J lost 2, with 7 bases in between. The germline CDR1 and CDR2 sequences are SGHRS and YFSETQ. The CDR3 extends over 14 amino acids. The CDR3, as DNA: TGCGCCAGCAGCTTGGCCTTAGTCACAGATACGCAGTATTTT. It encodes CASSLALVTDTQYF.

The CDR3 DNA reads TGTGCCAGCAGCTACTCTTTAGGAGACCAAGAGACCCAGTACTTC. Translation: CASSYSLGDQETQYF. The chain employs TRBV3-1 and TRBJ2-5, with D uncertain. CDR3 length equals 15 residues. The V end lost 5 bases, the J end lost 0 bases, and 13 bases lay between the germline ends. The germline gives CDR1 LGHDT, CDR2 YNNKEL (reference sequence).

This clonotype was seen at least ten times. The chain carries TRBV12-3 or TRBV12-4 and TRBJ2-1; 9 nucleotides match TRBD2. V gave up 0 bases and J gave up 7 bases; unmatched junction bases: 4. The CDR3 covers 15 residues. CDR3 loop: CASSLASGGMNEQFF. CDR3 bases: TGTGCCAGCAGTTTAGCCAGCGGGGGGATGAATGAGCAGTTCTTC.

This clonotype showed up just a few times. The V call is TRBV12-3 or TRBV12-4, the J call TRBJ1-2; D unresolved. The CDR3 is made up of 15 amino acids. V dropped 3 bases and J dropped 3 bases, with 14 bases sitting between them. The CDR3, as DNA: TGTGCCAGCAGTTTTAGACAAGAGGAATACTATGGCTACACCTTC. It encodes CASSFRQEEYYGYTF.

This chain links TRBV9 with TRBJ1-1, with TRBD1 as a possible D gene (5 bases). Trimming took off 4 bases at V and 11 bases at J, with 21 bases between the two ends. The CDR3 length is 14 residues. From germline, CDR1 is SGDLS and CDR2 YYNGEE. The CDR3 DNA follows: TGTGCCAGCAGCCCTAGAGACATCCACGAGGGGGCTTTCTTT. Its translation: CASSPRDIHEGAFF. Based on the CDR3 plus reference TRBV9 and TRBJ1-1, the full variable domain is DSGVTQTPKHLITATGQRVTLRCSPRSGDLSVYWYQQSLDQGLQFLIQYYNGEERAKGNILERFSAQQFPDLHSELNLSSLELGDSALYFCASSPRDIHEGAFFGQGTRLTVV.

There are a few counts of this clonotype. The chain recombines TRBV2 with TRBJ2-1; maybe TRBD2 (5 bases). The CDR3 has 11 residues. The V end lost 5 bases, the J end lost 8 bases, and 7 bases lay between the germline ends. The V gene's germline CDR1 is SNHLY and CDR2 FYNNEI. This CDR3 is CASSLAHEQFF. The CDR3 coding sequence is TGTGCCAGCAGTCTAGCCCATGAGCAGTTCTTC.

CDR3 in DNA: TGTGCCAGCAGAAAAAGCGGTAGAAACAATGAGCAGTTCTTC. As protein: CASRKSGRNNEQFF. The chain is built from TRBV27 and TRBJ2-1, with D tentatively TRBD2 (5 bases). Trimming left V 6 bases short and J 5 bases short, with 14 bases between. The germline V gene encodes CDR1 MNHEY and CDR2 SMNVEV (reference sequence). CDR3 length equals 14 residues.

The V and J genes are TRBV20-1 and TRBJ1-5; D might be TRBD1 (6 bases). This CDR3 contains 15 residues. Trimming removed 5 bases from V and 3 bases from J, with 17 bases in between. Germline V gene lookup returns CDR1 DFQATT and CDR2 SNEGSKA (reference sequence). The CDR3: CSAAEQGEHNQPQHF. CDR3 bases: TGCAGTGCTGCCGAACAGGGAGAACACAATCAGCCCCAGCATTTT.

This clonotype came up a few times. The chain uses TRBV11-2 and TRBJ1-3; no firm D call. There are 15 residues in the CDR3. The V end was cut by 3 bases, the J end by 0 bases, with 9 bases between. In germline, CDR1 is SGHAT, CDR2 FQNNGV. CDR3 sequence (DNA): TGTGCCAGCAGCTTCCTCTCGAACTCTGGAAACACCATATATTTT. It specifies CASSFLSNSGNTIYF.

This clonotype was seen a few times. The CDR3 is CASSLGRDSFYEQYF. Here the CDR3 DNA reads TGTGCCAGCAGCTTAGGCCGGGACTCGTTCTACGAGCAGTACTTC. This chain joins TRBV11-2 and TRBJ2-7; tentative D call: TRBD2 (6 bases). CDR1 and CDR2 from the germline V gene are SGHAT and FQNNGV. V was pared by 1 base and J by 3 bases, with 13 bases between. The CDR3 covers 15 residues.

This clonotype was counted a few times. The V call is TRBV14, the J call TRBJ2-1, with 9 bases matching TRBD1. The V gene's germline CDR1 is SGHDN and CDR2 FVKESK. V lost 5 bases and J lost 7; bases outside the gene matches: 9. CDR3 size: 15 residues. The CDR3 DNA reads TGTGCCAGCAGCGGATGGGACAGGGCGGGAAATGAGCAGTTCTTC. Its translation: CASSGWDRAGNEQFF.